This T cell receptor (beta chain) was profiled in a study of cytotoxic CD8 clonotypes in ibrutinib-treated CLL. There are a few counts of this clone. After removal of 2 bases from V and 8 bases from J, the junction contained 8 bases not matched to a gene. This CDR3 contains 14 residues. CDR1 and CDR2 from the germline V gene are SNHLY and FYNNEI. The table came from immunoSEQ multiplex PCR; TCRdb's copy has only in-frame clones and leaves some out. This sample carries over 95,000 clones, under 70% of them seen once, and the ten largest clones take more than 35%. The clonotype was recovered from a human donor with chronic lymphocytic leukemia. The starting material was PBMCs, obtained after 24 months of ibrutinib treatment. The genes are TRBV2 and TRBJ1-2; 7 nucleotides agree with TRBD1. This CDR3 reads CASSERDRPGGYTF. CDR3 in DNA: TGTGCCAGCAGTGAAAGGGACAGACCGGGAGGCTACACCTTC.